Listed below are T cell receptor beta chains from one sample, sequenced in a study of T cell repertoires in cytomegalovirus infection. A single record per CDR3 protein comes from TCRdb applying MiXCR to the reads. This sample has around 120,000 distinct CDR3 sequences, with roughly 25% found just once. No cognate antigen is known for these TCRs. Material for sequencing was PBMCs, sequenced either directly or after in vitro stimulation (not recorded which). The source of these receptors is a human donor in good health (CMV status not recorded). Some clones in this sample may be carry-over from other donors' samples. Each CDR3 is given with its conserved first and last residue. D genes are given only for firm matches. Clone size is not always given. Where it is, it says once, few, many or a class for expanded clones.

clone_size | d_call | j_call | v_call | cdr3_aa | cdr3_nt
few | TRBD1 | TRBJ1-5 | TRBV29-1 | CSVVLRGQNQPQHF | TGCAGCGTTGTTCTTAGGGGACAGAACCAGCCCCAGCATTTT
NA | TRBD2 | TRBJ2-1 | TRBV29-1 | CSVDSGVNNEQFF | TGCAGCGTTGATAGCGGGGTGAACAATGAGCAGTTCTTC
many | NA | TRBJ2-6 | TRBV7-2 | CASSTLRDSSPGRSVLTF | TGTGCCAGCAGCACACTTCGGGACTCTAGTCCGGGGCGGTCCGTCCTGACTTTC
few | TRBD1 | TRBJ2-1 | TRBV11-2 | CASSHNKQGANEQFF | TGTGCCAGCAGCCATAACAAACAGGGGGCTAATGAGCAGTTCTTC
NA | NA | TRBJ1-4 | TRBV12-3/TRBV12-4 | CASSPLNLREKLFF | TGTGCCAGCAGCCCTCTGAACCTTCGCGAAAAACTGTTTTTT
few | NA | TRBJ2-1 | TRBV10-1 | CASSGLDGEQFF | TGCGCCAGCAGTGGACTAGACGGTGAGCAGTTCTTC
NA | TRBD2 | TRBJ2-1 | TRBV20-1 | CSARTSGTFYNEQFF | TGCAGTGCCCGGACTAGCGGGACCTTCTACAATGAGCAGTTCTTC
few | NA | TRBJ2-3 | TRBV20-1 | CSARDSGGADTQYF | TGCAGTGCTCGGGACTCCGGCGGGGCAGATACGCAGTATTTT
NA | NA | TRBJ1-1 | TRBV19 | CASSRQNTEAFF | TGTGCCAGTAGTAGACAGAACACTGAAGCTTTCTTT
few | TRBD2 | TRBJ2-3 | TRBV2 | CASSGLAGPSTDTQYF | TGTGCCAGCAGTGGACTAGCGGGGCCTAGCACAGATACGCAGTATTTT
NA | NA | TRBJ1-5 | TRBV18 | CASSPGLSRPQHF | TGTGCCAGCTCTCCAGGGCTGAGTCGGCCCCAGCATTTT
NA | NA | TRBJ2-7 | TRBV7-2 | CASTPPGSHYEQYF | TGTGCCAGCACCCCCCCGGGGAGCCACTACGAGCAGTACTTC
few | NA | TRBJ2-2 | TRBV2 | CASSEVAPGTTGELFF | TGTGCCAGCAGTGAAGTAGCACCAGGGACCACCGGGGAGCTGTTTTTT
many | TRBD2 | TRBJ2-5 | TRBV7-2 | CASSLGGGQETQYF | TGTGCCAGCAGCTTAGGGGGAGGGCAAGAGACCCAGTACTTC
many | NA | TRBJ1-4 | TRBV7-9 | CASSLAGTNEKLFF | TGTGCCAGCAGCTTAGCTGGAACGAATGAAAAACTGTTTTTT
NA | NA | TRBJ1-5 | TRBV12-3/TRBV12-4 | CASSLKGSNQPQHF | TGTGCCAGCAGTTTAAAGGGGAGCAATCAGCCCCAGCATTTT
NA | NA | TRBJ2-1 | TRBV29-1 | CSLVPGASSYNEQFF | TGCAGCCTAGTACCGGGGGCCAGCTCCTACAATGAGCAGTTCTTC
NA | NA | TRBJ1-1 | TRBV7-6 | CASSLGRVFGMNTEAFF | TGTGCCAGCAGCCTAGGCAGGGTCTTTGGTATGAACACTGAAGCTTTCTTT
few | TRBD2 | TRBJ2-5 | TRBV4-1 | CASSQEGREGRETQYF | TGCGCCAGCAGCCAAGAAGGGCGGGAGGGCCGAGAGACCCAGTACTTC
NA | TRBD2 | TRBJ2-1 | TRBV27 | CATGLAGAFSYNEQFF | TGTGCCACCGGACTAGCGGGTGCCTTCTCCTACAATGAGCAGTTCTTC
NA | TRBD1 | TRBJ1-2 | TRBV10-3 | CATNRGTNYGYTF | TGTGCCACAAACAGGGGGACTAACTATGGCTACACCTTC
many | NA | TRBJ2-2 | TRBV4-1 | CASSQGDILGELFF | TGCGCCAGCAGCCAAGGGGACATCCTCGGGGAGCTGTTTTTT
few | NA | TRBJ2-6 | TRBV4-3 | CASSQLLAGEANVLTF | TGCGCCAGCAGCCAACTCCTGGCCGGCGAGGCCAACGTCCTGACTTTC
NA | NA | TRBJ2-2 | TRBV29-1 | CSVAGTSRELFF | TGCAGCGTCGCGGGAACCAGCCGGGAGCTGTTTTTT
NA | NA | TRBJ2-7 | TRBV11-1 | CASSLAGTAFEQYF | TGTGCCAGCAGCTTAGCCGGGACCGCCTTCGAGCAGTACTTC
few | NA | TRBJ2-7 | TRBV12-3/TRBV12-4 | CASSLYLEGAYEQYF | TGTGCCAGCAGTTTATATTTGGAGGGCGCCTACGAGCAGTACTTC
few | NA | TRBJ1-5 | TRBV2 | CASRVHGVRGQPQHF | TGTGCCAGCAGGGTCCATGGGGTACGGGGTCAGCCCCAGCATTTT
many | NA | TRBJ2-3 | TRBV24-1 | CATSDWEADTQYF | TGTGCCACCAGTGATTGGGAGGCCGATACGCAGTATTTT
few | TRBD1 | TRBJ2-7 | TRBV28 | CASRRTGTYDKQYF | TGTGCCAGCAGACGGACAGGGACGTATGATAAGCAGTACTTC
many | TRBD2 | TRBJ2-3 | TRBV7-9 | CASSLRREYMTDTQYF | TGTGCCAGCAGCTTACGGCGGGAGTATATGACAGATACGCAGTATTTT
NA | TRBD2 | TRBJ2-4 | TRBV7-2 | CASSSPPGGLAKNIQYF | TGTGCCAGCAGCTCCCCGCCGGGGGGACTAGCCAAAAACATTCAGTACTTC
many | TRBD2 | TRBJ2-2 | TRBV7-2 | CASSILAANTGELFF | TGTGCCAGCAGCATTCTAGCGGCGAACACCGGGGAGCTGTTTTTT
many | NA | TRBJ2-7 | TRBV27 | CASRPGLTTYEQYF | TGTGCCAGCAGACCGGGACTGACCACCTACGAGCAGTACTTC
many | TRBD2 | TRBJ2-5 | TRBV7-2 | CASSRTSGVLGGETQYF | TGTGCCAGCAGCCGGACTAGCGGGGTCCTAGGGGGAGAGACCCAGTACTTC
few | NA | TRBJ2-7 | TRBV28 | CASTPGSEYEQYF | TGTGCCAGCACCCCAGGGTCTGAATACGAGCAGTACTTC
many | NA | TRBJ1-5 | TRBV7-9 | CASSRWPSDSSNQPQHF | TGTGCCAGCAGCCGGTGGCCGTCCGATTCTAGCAATCAGCCCCAGCATTTT
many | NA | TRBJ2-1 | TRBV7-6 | CASSLGHLPGNEQFF | TGTGCCAGCAGCTTAGGACACCTTCCTGGCAATGAGCAGTTCTTC
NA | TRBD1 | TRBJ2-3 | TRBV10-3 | CAISPGQVADTQYF | TGTGCCATCAGTCCGGGACAGGTCGCAGATACGCAGTATTTT
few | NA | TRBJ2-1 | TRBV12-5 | CASGPVGGGDYNEQFF | TGTGCTAGTGGTCCAGTGGGTGGAGGGGACTACAATGAGCAGTTCTTC
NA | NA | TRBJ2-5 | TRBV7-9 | CASSLQGVQETQYF | TGTGCCAGCAGCTTACAGGGCGTCCAAGAGACCCAGTACTTC
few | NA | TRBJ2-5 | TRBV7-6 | CASSLVSRGRFGETQYF | TGTGCCAGCAGCTTAGTCTCGCGGGGGCGATTTGGGGAGACCCAGTACTTC
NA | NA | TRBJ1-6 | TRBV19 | CASSIAGTKSPLHF | TGTGCCAGTAGTATCGCAGGGACAAAGTCACCCCTCCACTTT
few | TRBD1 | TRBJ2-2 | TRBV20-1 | CSARGLATGELFF | TGCAGTGCCAGGGGGCTGGCCACCGGGGAGCTGTTTTTT
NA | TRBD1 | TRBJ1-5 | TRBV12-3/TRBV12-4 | CASRPSGTGGNQPQHF | TGTGCCAGCAGACCCTCCGGGACAGGGGGCAATCAGCCCCAGCATTTT
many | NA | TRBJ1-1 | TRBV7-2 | CASSLVRANTEAFF | TGTGCCAGCAGCTTAGTTCGGGCCAACACTGAAGCTTTCTTT
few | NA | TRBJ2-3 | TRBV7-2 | CASSLEARGTDTQYF | TGTGCCAGCAGCTTAGAGGCCAGGGGCACAGATACGCAGTATTTT
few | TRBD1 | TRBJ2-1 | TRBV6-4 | CASRKTGGTEQFF | TGTGCCAGCAGAAAGACAGGGGGCACTGAGCAGTTCTTC
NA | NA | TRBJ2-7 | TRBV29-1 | CSAGEPLYEQYF | TGCAGCGCCGGGGAACCTCTCTACGAGCAGTACTTC